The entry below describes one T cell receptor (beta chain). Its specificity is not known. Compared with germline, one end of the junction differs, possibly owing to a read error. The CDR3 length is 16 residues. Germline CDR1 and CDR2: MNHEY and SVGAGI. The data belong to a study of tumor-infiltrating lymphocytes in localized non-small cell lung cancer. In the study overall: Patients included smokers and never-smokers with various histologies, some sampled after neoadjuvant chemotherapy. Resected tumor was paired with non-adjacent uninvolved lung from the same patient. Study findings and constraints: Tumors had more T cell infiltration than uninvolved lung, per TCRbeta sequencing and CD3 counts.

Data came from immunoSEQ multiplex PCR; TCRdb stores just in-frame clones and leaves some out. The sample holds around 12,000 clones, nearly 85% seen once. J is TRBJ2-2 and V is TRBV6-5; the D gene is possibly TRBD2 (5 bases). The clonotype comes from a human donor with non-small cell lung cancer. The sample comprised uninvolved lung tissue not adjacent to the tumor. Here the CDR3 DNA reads TGTGCCAGCAGTTACTCGTTCAACAGTTTAACCGGGGAGCTGCTTTTT. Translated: CASSYSFNSLTGELLF.